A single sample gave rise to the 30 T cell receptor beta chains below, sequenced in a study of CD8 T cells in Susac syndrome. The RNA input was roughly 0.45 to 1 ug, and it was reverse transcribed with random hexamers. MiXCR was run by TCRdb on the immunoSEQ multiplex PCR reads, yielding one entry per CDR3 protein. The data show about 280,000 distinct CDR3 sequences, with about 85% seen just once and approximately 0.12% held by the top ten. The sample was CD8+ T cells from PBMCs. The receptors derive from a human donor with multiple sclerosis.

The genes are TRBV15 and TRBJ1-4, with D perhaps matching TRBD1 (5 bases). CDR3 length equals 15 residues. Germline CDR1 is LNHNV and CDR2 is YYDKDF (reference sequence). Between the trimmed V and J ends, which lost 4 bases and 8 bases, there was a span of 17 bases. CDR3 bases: TGTGCCACCAGCACAGTACGGGGGATCGGCGAAAAACTGTTTTTT. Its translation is CATSTVRGIGEKLFF.

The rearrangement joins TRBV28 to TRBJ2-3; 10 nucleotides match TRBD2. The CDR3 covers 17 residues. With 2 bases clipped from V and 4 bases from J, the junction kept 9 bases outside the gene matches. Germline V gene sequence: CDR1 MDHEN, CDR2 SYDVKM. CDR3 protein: CASSLDSLAGEADTQYF. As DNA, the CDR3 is TGTGCCAGCAGTTTAGATTCCCTAGCGGGAGAGGCAGATACGCAGTATTTT.

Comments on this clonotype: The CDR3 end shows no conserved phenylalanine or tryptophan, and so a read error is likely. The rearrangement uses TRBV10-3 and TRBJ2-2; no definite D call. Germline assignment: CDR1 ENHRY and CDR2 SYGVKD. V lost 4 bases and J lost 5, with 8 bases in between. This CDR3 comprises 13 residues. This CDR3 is CAISVENTGELFL. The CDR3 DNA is TGTGCCATCAGTGTAGAAAATACCGGGGAGCTGTTTCTT.

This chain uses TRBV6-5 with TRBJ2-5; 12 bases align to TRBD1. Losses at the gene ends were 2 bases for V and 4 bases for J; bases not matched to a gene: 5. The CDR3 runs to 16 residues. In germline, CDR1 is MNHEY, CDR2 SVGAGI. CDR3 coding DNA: TGTGCCAGCAGTTACGGGGGGACAGGGGGCACAGAGACCCAGTACTTC. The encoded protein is CASSYGGTGGTETQYF.

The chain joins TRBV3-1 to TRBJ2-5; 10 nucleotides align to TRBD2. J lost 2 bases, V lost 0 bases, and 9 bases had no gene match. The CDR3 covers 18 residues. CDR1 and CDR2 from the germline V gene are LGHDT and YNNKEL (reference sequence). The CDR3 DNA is TGTGCCAGCAGCCAAGATAGGGGTCTAGCGGGAGTTCAAGAGACCCAGTACTTC. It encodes CASSQDRGLAGVQETQYF.

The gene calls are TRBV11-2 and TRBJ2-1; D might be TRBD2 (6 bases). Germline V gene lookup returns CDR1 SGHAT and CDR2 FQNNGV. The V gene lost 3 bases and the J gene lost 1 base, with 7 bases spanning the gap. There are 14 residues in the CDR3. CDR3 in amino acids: CASSLDYSYNEQFF. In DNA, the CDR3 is TGTGCCAGCAGCTTGGACTATTCCTACAATGAGCAGTTCTTC.

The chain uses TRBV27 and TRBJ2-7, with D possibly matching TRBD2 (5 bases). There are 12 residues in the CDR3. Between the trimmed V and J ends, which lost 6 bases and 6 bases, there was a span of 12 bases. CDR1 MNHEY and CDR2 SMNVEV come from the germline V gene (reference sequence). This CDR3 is CASSLRGIEQYF. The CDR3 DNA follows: TGTGCCAGCAGCCTACGAGGGATCGAGCAGTACTTC.

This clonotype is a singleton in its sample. The CDR3 DNA reads as TGTGCCAGCAGTTGGGACGGGGCTTACAATGAGCAGTTCTTC. Protein sequence: CASSWDGAYNEQFF. The J gene is TRBJ2-1, the V gene TRBV27, with D perhaps TRBD1 or TRBD2 (5 bases each). CDR1 is MNHEY, CDR2 SMNVEV, per germline (reference sequence). Trimming removed 4 bases at V and 4 bases at J, with 11 bases between. This CDR3 region has 14 residues.

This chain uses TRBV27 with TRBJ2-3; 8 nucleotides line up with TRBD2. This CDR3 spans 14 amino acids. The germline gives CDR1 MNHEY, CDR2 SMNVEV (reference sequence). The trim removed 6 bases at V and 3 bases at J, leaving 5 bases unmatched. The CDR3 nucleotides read TGTGCCAGCAGCCCGCAGCGGGGGACAGATACGCAGTATTTT. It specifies CASSPQRGTDTQYF.

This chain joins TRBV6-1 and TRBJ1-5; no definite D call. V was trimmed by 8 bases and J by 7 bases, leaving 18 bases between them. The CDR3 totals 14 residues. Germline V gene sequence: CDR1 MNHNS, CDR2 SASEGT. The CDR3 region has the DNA TGTGCCAGCCGACCGGTACCAGATCGGCAGCCCCAGCATTTT. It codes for CASRPVPDRQPQHF.

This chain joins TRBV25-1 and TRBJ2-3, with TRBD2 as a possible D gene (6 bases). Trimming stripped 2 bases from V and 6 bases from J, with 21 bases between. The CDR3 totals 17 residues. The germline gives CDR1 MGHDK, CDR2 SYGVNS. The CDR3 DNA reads TGTGCCAGCAGTGAAGCCAGACTAGGGGTGTACAGGGATACGCAGTATTTT. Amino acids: CASSEARLGVYRDTQYF. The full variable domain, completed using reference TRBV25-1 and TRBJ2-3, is EADIYQTPRYLVIGTGKKITLECSQTMGHDKMYWYQQDPGMELHLIHYSYGVNSTEKGDLSSESTVSRIRTEHFPLTLESARPSHTSQYLCASSEARLGVYRDTQYFGPGTRLTVL.

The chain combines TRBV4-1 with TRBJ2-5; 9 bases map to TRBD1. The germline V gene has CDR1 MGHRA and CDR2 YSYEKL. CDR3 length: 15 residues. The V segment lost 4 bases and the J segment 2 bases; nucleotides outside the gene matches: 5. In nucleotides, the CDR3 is TGCGCCAGCAGCCTCCGGACAGGGGCGCAAGAGACCCAGTACTTC. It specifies CASSLRTGAQETQYF.

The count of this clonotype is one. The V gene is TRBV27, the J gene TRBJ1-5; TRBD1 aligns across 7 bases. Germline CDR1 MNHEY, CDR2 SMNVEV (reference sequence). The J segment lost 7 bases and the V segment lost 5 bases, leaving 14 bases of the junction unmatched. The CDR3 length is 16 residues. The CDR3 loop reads CASSPSTGQVTQPQHF. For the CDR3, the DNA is TGTGCCAGCAGTCCATCAACCGGACAGGTCACCCAGCCCCAGCATTTT.

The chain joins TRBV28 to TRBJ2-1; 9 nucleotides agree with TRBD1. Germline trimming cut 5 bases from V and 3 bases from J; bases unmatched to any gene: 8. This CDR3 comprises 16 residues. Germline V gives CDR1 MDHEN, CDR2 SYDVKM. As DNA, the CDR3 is TGTGCCAGCAGTGAGACAGGGGGGATTATCTACAATGAGCAGTTCTTC. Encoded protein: CASSETGGIIYNEQFF.

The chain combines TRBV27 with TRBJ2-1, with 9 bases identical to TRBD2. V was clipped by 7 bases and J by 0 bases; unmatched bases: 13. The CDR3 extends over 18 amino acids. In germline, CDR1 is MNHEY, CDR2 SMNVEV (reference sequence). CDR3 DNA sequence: TGTGCCAGCACCGAAGGAGCGGGAGGCCCGAGCTCCTACAATGAGCAGTTCTTC. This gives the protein CASTEGAGGPSSYNEQFF.

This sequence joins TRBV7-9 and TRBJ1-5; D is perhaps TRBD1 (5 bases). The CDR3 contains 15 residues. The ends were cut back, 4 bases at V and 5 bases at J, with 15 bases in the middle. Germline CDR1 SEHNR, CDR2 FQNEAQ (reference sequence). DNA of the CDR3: TGTGCCAGCAGCTCCAGCAGGGACCGAGATCAGCCCCAGCATTTT. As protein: CASSSSRDRDQPQHF.

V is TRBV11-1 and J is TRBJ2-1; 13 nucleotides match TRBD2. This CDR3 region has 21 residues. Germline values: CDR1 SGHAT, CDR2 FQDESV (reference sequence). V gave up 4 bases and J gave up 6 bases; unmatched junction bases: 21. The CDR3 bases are TGTGCCAGCAGCTCGTTAGGGCTAACAGGGATGGGACTAGCGGGACGCAATGAGCAGTTCTTC. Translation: CASSSLGLTGMGLAGRNEQFF.

CDR3 DNA sequence: TGCGCCAGCAGCCAAACGTCCGGGACTAGCTGGAATGAGCAGTTCTTC. It specifies CASSQTSGTSWNEQFF. The genes are TRBV4-1 and TRBJ2-1; 9 bases agree with TRBD2. The CDR3 is made up of 16 amino acids. V lost 2 bases and J lost 7; bases outside the gene matches: 9. The germline V gene encodes CDR1 MGHRA and CDR2 YSYEKL.

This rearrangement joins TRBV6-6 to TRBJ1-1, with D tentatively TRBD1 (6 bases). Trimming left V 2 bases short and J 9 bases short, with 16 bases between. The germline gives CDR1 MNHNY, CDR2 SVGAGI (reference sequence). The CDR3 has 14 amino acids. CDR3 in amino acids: CASSYGRGPLQAFF. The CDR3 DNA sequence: TGTGCCAGCAGTTACGGCAGGGGTCCCCTTCAAGCTTTCTTT.

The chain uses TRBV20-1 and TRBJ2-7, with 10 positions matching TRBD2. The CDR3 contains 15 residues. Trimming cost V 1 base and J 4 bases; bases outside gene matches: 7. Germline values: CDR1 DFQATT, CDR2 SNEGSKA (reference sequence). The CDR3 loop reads CSARGPLAGAYEQYF. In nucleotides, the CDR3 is TGCAGTGCTAGAGGTCCTCTAGCGGGAGCTTACGAGCAGTACTTC.

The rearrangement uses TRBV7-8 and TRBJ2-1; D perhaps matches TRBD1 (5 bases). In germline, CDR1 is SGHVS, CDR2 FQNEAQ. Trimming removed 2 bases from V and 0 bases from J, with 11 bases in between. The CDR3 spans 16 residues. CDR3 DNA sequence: TGTGCCAGCAGCTTATTTGGGGCGAGCTCCTACAATGAGCAGTTCTTC. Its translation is CASSLFGASSYNEQFF.

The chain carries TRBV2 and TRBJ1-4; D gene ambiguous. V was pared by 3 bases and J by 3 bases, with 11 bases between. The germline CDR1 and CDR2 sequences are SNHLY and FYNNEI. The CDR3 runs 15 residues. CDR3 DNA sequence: TGTGCCAGCAGTGATGGTCGGCTTCCTAATGAAAAACTGTTTTTT. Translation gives CASSDGRLPNEKLFF.

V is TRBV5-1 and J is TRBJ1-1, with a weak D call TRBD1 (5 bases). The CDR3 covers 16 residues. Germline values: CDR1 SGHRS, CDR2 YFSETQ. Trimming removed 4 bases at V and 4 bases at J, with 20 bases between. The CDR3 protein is CASSPPMGGAGTEAFF. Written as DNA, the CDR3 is TGCGCCAGCAGCCCTCCGATGGGGGGAGCGGGCACTGAAGCTTTCTTT. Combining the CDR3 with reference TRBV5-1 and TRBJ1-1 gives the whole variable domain KAGVTQTPRYLIKTRGQQVTLSCSPISGHRSVSWYQQTPGQGLQFLFEYFSETQRNKGNFPGRFSGRQFSNSRSEMNVSTLELGDSALYLCASSPPMGGAGTEAFFGQGTRLTVV.

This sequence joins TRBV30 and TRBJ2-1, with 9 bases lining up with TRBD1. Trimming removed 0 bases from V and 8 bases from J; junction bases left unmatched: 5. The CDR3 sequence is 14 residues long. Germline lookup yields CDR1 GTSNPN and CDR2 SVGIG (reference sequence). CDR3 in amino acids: CAWSVGTGRHEQFF. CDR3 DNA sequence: TGTGCCTGGAGTGTAGGGACAGGGAGGCATGAGCAGTTCTTC.

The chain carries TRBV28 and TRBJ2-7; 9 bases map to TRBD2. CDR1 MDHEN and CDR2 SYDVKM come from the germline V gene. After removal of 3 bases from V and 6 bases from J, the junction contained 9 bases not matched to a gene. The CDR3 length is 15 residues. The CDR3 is CASSFSAGGPSEQYF. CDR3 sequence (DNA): TGTGCCAGCAGTTTTAGTGCGGGAGGGCCTAGCGAGCAGTACTTC. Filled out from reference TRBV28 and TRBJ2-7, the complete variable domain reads DVKVTQSSRYLVKRTGEKVFLECVQDMDHENMFWYRQDPGLGLRLIYFSYDVKMKEKGDIPEGYSVSREKKERFSLILESASTNQTSMYLCASSFSAGGPSEQYFGPGTRLTVT.

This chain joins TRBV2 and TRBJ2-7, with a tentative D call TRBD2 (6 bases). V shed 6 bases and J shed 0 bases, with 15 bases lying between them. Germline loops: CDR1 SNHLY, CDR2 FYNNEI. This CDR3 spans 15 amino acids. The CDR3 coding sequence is TGTGCCAGCAGCTCCTGGGGGGAGCGCTCCTACGAGCAGTACTTC. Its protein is CASSSWGERSYEQYF.

The chain's CDR3 is CASSIDGGGPGSAEAFF. CDR3 sequence (DNA): TGTGCCAGTAGTATAGATGGGGGGGGCCCGGGCTCCGCTGAAGCTTTCTTT. The chain combines TRBV19 with TRBJ1-1, with a possible D match to TRBD1 (6 bases). V was pared by 0 bases and J by 6 bases, with 20 bases between. The CDR3 sequence is 17 residues long. Germline lookup yields CDR1 LNHDA and CDR2 SQIVND (reference sequence).

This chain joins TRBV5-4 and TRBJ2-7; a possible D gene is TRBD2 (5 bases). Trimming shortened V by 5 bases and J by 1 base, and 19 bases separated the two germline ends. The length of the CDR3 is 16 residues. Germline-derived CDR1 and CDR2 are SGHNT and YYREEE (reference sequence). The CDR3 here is CASRESDSPPSYEQYF. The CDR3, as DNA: TGTGCCAGCAGGGAATCGGACTCCCCCCCGTCCTACGAGCAGTACTTC.

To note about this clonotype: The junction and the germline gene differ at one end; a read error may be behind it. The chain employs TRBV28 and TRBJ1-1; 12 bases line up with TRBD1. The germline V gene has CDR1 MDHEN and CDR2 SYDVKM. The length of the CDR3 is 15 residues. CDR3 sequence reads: CASGFGTGGPPEAFF. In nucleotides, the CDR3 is TGTGCCAGCGGTTTCGGGACAGGGGGCCCACCAGAAGCTTTCTTT.

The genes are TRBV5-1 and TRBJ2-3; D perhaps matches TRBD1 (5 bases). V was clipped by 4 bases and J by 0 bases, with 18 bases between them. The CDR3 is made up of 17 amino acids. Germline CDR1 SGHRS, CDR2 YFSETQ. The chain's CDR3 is CASSLLNRPSSTDTQYF. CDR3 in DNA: TGCGCCAGCAGCCTACTCAACAGGCCCTCGAGCACAGATACGCAGTATTTT.